This TCR beta chain is drawn from a study of shared clonotypes between healthy human individuals. Overall study results and limits: Apart from blood, nothing was sampled; tissue repertoires likely differ. It was observed that roughly 5.5% of naive CD4 clonotypes were shared across a few donors. Non-shared clonotypes were found to have lower generation probabilities than the clonotypes that were shared by all four of the sorted-subset donors.

Data came from immunoSEQ multiplex PCR; TCRdb stores just in-frame clones and leaves some out. The sample holds over a million clones, 95% to 97% seen once. V was cut by 2 bases and J by 7 bases, with 12 bases left in between. From germline, CDR1 is SGDLS and CDR2 YYNGEE. This CDR3 is built from 13 residues. As for this clone: The antigen is undetermined.

Sequenced sample: naive CD4+ T cells sorted from blood. Subset defined: CD45RA+ positively selected. This sequence was found in a man in his thirties or forties in good health. V usage is TRBV9 and J usage is TRBJ1-2; D uncertain. The chain's CDR3 is CASSVYVGSGYTF. The CDR3, as DNA: TGTGCCAGCAGCGTCTACGTGGGGTCTGGCTACACCTTC.